A single sample gave rise to the 11 T cell receptor beta chains below, sequenced in a study of blood T cell repertoires in COVID-19. Assay used: immunoSEQ multiplex PCR; TCRdb lists only in-frame clones, some missing. The table records a few hundred thousand clones, 70% to 90% of them present only once. The sequencing sample was made of PBMCs or T cells enriched from blood (not recorded which). All receptors derive from a woman aged 18-35 years who had recovered from COVID-19.

The chain is built from TRBV9 and TRBJ1-2; TRBD1 is a possible D gene (6 bases). Germline V lookup: CDR1 SGDLS, CDR2 YYNGEE. The CDR3 is 15 residues long. Trimming pared 2 bases from V and 0 bases from J, leaving 11 bases between. CDR3 in amino acids: CASSVVGHSNYGYTF. In DNA form, the CDR3 reads TGTGCCAGCAGCGTCGTGGGACATTCTAACTATGGCTACACCTTC.

The J gene is TRBJ2-3, the V gene TRBV27; TRBD1 agrees at 7 bases. After removal of 7 bases from V and 2 bases from J, the junction contained 9 bases not matched to a gene. This CDR3 comprises 15 residues. Germline CDR1 reads MNHEY; CDR2 reads SMNVEV (reference sequence). For the CDR3, the DNA is TGTGCCAGCACCTCCGGGACAGTCATCACAGATACGCAGTATTTT. Amino acids: CASTSGTVITDTQYF.

The rearrangement uses TRBV7-8 and TRBJ2-2; D ambiguous. This CDR3 spans 12 amino acids. V was pared by 1 base and J by 8 bases, with 5 bases between. The germline V gene has CDR1 SGHVS and CDR2 FQNEAQ. The CDR3 loop reads CASSLVYGELFF. The CDR3 DNA is TGTGCCAGCAGCTTAGTATATGGGGAGCTGTTTTTT.

The chain employs TRBV7-9 and TRBJ1-5; D might be TRBD1 (6 bases). V lost 5 bases and J lost 3, with 14 bases in between. Germline-derived CDR1 and CDR2 are SEHNR and FQNEAQ (reference sequence). This CDR3 spans 15 amino acids. CDR3 amino acids: CASSPTTGLNQPQHF. In DNA, the CDR3 is TGTGCCAGCAGCCCTACTACAGGGCTCAATCAGCCCCAGCATTTT.

The chain combines TRBV5-1 with TRBJ1-1; no clear D. The length of the CDR3 is 16 residues. Between the trimmed V and J ends, which lost 4 bases and 0 bases, there was a span of 16 bases. Germline CDR1 reads SGHRS; CDR2 reads YFSETQ. The CDR3 nucleotides read TGCGCCAGCAGCCAGCAGGCTGTATCGATGAACACTGAAGCTTTCTTT. It is translated as CASSQQAVSMNTEAFF.

The chain has TRBV6-1 and TRBJ2-5, with D possibly TRBD2 on 6 matching bases. Germline loops: CDR1 MNHNS, CDR2 SASEGT. Trimming stripped 3 bases from V and 3 bases from J, with 14 bases between. This CDR3 region has 15 residues. The CDR3, as DNA: TGTGCCAGCAGTGATGGCGGGACCTCCAAAGAGACCCAGTACTTC. Its protein is CASSDGGTSKETQYF.

The chain has TRBV11-2 and TRBJ1-1; D not resolved. The germline CDR1 and CDR2 sequences are SGHAT and FQNNGV. With 3 bases removed from V and 2 bases from J, the gap between germline ends came to 19 bases. The CDR3 covers 17 residues. The CDR3 bases are TGTGCCAGCAGCTTTAGGATTCTCCGGGAAAGAAACACTGAAGCTTTCTTT. It encodes CASSFRILRERNTEAFF.

V gene TRBV5-8 combines with J gene TRBJ1-5; tentative D call: TRBD1 (6 bases). Germline CDR1 reads SGHTS; CDR2 reads YDEGEE. V was cut by 4 bases and J by 7 bases, with 15 bases left in between. The CDR3 covers 14 residues. CDR3 protein: CASSIGGLKQPQHF. The DNA of the CDR3 is TGTGCCAGCAGCATCGGGGGGCTTAAGCAGCCCCAGCATTTT.

The sample holds many counts of this clone. The chain recombines TRBV20-1 with TRBJ1-1, with a possible D match to TRBD1 (5 bases). Trimming cost V 6 bases and J 7 bases, with 12 bases left between them. The CDR3 is 11 residues long. Germline CDR1 and CDR2: DFQATT and SNEGSKA (reference sequence). The chain's CDR3 is CSATGGFEAFF. CDR3 sequence (DNA): TGCAGTGCCACCGGGGGTTTTGAAGCTTTCTTT.

The chain couples TRBV4-1 to TRBJ2-2; the D is unclear. The CDR3 has 16 residues. Trimming took 2 bases from V and 5 from J, leaving 15 bases between them. CDR1 and CDR2 from the germline V gene are MGHRA and YSYEKL. The CDR3 nucleotides are TGCGCCAGCAGCCAACGGCTCGCCCCAGGTACCGGGGAGCTGTTTTTT. Translation gives CASSQRLAPGTGELFF.

The rearrangement uses TRBV3-1 (or the pseudogene TRBV3-2) and TRBJ1-3, with 7 nucleotides matching TRBD1. This CDR3 has 16 amino acids. V lost 1 base to trimming and J lost 0 bases; unmatched junction nucleotides: 3. CDR1 LGHDT and CDR2 YNNKEL come from the germline V gene (reference sequence). CDR3 in amino acids: CASSQVWDSSGNTIYF. In DNA form, the CDR3 reads TGTGCCAGCAGCCAAGTGTGGGACAGCTCTGGAAACACCATATATTTT.